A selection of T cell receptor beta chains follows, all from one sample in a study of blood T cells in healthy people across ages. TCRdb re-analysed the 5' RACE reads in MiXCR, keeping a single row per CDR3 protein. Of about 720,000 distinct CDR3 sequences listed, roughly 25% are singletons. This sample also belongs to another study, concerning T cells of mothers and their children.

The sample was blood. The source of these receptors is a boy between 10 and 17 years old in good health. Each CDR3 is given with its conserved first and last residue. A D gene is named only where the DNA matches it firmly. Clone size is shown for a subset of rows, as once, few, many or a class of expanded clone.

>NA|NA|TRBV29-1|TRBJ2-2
TGCAGCGTTGCGTCTGGCGGCACCGGGGAGCTGTTTTTT
CSVASGGTGELFF
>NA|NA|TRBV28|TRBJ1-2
TGTGCCGGGGGATCAGGTTTAGGTGGCTACACCTTC
CAGGSGLGGYTF
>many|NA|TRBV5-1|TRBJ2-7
TGCGCCAGCAGCTATAGCCGGGAGCAGTACTTC
CASSYSREQYF
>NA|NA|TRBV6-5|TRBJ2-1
TGTGCCAGCAGTTACGACAGCAGGGAGCAGTTCTTC
CASSYDSREQFF
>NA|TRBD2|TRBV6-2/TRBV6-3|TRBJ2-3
TGTGCCAGCAACGAAGGGACTAGCAGATGGGATACGCAGTATTTT
CASNEGTSRWDTQYF
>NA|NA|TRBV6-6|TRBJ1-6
TGTGCCAGCAGTTACACGGGGGCTGACAATTCACCCCTCCACTTT
CASSYTGADNSPLHF
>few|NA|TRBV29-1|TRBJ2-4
TGCAGCGTCGAGGGGGGACCCAAAAACATTCAGTACTTC
CSVEGGPKNIQYF
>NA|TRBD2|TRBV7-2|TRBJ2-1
TGTGCCGGCAGCCCGGGACTAGCGGGGGGGTTGGGGCAGTTCTTC
CAGSPGLAGGLGQFF
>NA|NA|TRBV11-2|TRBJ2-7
TGTGCCAGCAGCTTAGTGATCGGTCTTCGGGCCGAGCAGTACTTC
CASSLVIGLRAEQYF
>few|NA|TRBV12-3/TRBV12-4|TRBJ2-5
TGTGCCAGCAGCGGACTAGGGGGGGAGACCCAGTACTTC
CASSGLGGETQYF
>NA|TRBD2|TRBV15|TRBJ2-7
TGTGCCACCAGCTTGCGGGGGAGCTCCTACGAGCAGTACTTC
CATSLRGSSYEQYF
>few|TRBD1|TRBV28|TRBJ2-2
TGTGCCAGCAGTTCTACAGGGGCCTACACCGGGGAGCTGTTTTTT
CASSSTGAYTGELFF
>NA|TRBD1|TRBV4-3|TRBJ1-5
TGCGCCAGCAGCCAGTATTCGACAGGGGAGAATCAGCCCCAGCATTTT
CASSQYSTGENQPQHF
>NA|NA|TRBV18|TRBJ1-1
TGTGCCAGCTCACGGGTGAACACTGAAGCTTTCTTT
CASSRVNTEAFF
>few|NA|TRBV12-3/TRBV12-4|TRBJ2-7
TGTGCCAGCAGTTTATTCCCCGGCGAGCAGTACTTC
CASSLFPGEQYF
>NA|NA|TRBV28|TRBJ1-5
TGTGCCAGCAGTTCGCCGGGACCGAGTAATCAGCCCCAGCATTTT
CASSSPGPSNQPQHF
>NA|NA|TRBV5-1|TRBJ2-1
TGCGCCAGCAGCTTGGGGCTAGGGATCTACAATGAGCAGTTCTTC
CASSLGLGIYNEQFF
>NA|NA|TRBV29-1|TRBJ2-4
TGCAGCGTTGAAGATTCAGGGGTCGGGGCCAAAAACATTCAGTACTTC
CSVEDSGVGAKNIQYF
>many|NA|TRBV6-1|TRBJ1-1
TGTGCCAGCAGTGAAATGGAGGGGACGGTGGGCACTGAAGCTTTCTTT
CASSEMEGTVGTEAFF
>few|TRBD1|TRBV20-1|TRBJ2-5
TGCAGTGCTAGAGATTTGGACAGGGGATTGGAGACCCAGTACTTC
CSARDLDRGLETQYF
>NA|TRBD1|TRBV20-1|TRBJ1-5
TGCAGTGCTAGTCGTCCCCAAACAGGGGGCAATCAGCCCCAGCATTTT
CSASRPQTGGNQPQHF
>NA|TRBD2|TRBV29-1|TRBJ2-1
TGCAGCGTCGACAGCGGGAGGCCGGGTGAGCAGTTCTTC
CSVDSGRPGEQFF
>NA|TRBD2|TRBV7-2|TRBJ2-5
TGTGCCAGCAGCTTAGTGTCGGCTAGCGGGAGGCGTGAGACCCAGTACTTC
CASSLVSASGRRETQYF
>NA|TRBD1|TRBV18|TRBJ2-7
TGTGCCAGCTCCTTCCAGACGGGACAGGGTATGGGAGAGCAGTACTTC
CASSFQTGQGMGEQYF
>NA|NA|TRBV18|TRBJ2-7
TGTGCCAGCTCGGGAAAACTAGCTGCCGAGCAGTACTTC
CASSGKLAAEQYF
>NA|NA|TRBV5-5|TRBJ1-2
TGTGCCAGCAGCTTGGAGTGGCTATCCGCTGGCTACACCTTC
CASSLEWLSAGYTF
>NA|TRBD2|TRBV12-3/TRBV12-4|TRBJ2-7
TGTGCCAGCAGGATAGTAGCGGGAGGGCCGGCCGAGCAGTACTTC
CASRIVAGGPAEQYF
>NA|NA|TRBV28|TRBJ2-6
TGTGCCAGCAGCCCCCCAATGGCGGCTGGGGCCAACGTCCTGACTTTC
CASSPPMAAGANVLTF
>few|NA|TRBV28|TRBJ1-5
TGTGCCAGCAGTTCAGGGGAGAGCAATCAGCCCCAGCATTTT
CASSSGESNQPQHF
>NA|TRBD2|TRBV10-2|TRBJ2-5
TGCGCCAGCAGACAGGTCACCAGCGGGGCCCAAGAGACCCAGTACTTC
CASRQVTSGAQETQYF
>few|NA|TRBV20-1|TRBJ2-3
TGCAGTGCTAGAGAAACCGGGAGCACAGATACGCAGTATTTT
CSARETGSTDTQYF
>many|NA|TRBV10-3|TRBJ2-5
TGTGCCATCAGTGAAGGCGCCAGGGTTCAAGAGACCCAGTACTTC
CAISEGARVQETQYF
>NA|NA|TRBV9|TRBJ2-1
TGTGCCAGCAGCGTAGAGGGGGGCGAGTACAATGAGCAGTTCTTC
CASSVEGGEYNEQFF
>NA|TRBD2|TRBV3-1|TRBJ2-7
TGTGCCAGCAGCCTGACTAGCGGGACCACCTACGAGCAGTACTTC
CASSLTSGTTYEQYF
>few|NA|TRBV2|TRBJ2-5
TGTGCCAGCAGTCCTTCGGGGCAGGGGCTTGGAGAGACCCAGTACTTC
CASSPSGQGLGETQYF
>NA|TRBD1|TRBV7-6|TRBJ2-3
TGTGCCACCTTAGCAGGGGGCGCCGGCACAGATACGCAGTATTTT
CATLAGGAGTDTQYF
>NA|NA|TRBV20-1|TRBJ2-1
TGCAGTGCTAGATTAAGGGCGACAGGTCAGTTCTTC
CSARLRATGQFF
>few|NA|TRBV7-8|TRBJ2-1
TGTGCCAGCAGCTTAATCGGCCCACTCGGGTACTTC
CASSLIGPLGYF
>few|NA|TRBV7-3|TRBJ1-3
TGTGCCGGCAGCGAGCTCTCTGGAAACACCATATATTTT
CAGSELSGNTIYF
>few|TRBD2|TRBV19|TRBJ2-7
TGTGCCAGTAGTATCGCGGGGGGTTCCTACGAGCAGTACTTC
CASSIAGGSYEQYF
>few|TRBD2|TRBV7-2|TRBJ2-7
TGTGCCAGCAGCCCGCGCCCTAGCGGGGGGGCCTACGAGCAGTACTTC
CASSPRPSGGAYEQYF
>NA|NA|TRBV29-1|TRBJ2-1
TGCAGCGTCGTCGGTGGAGATGAGCAGTTCTTC
CSVVGGDEQFF
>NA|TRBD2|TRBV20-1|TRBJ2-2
TGCAGTGCCCTCCCCGGGACTAGCGGCAAGGCGAACACCGGGGAGCTGTTTTTT
CSALPGTSGKANTGELFF
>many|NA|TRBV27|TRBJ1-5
TGTGCCAGCAGCCCCGGGGCAACGGGGAATCAGCCCCAGCATTTT
CASSPGATGNQPQHF
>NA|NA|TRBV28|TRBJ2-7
TGTGCCAGCAGTTTATGGGGGAGGATGAACTCCTACGAGCAGTACTTC
CASSLWGRMNSYEQYF
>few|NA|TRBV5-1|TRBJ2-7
TGCGCCAGCAGCTTGGCGGTCGGGGGCGTCTCCTACGAGCAGTACTTC
CASSLAVGGVSYEQYF
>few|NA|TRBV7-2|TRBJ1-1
TGTGCCAGCAGCTTCAAGAACACTGAAGCTTTCTTT
CASSFKNTEAFF
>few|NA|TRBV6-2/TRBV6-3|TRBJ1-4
TGTGCCACAGGACGGACTAATGAAAAACTGTTTTTT
CATGRTNEKLFF
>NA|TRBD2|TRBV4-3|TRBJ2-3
TGCGCCAGCAGCCAAGATAGGGTAGCGGGAGCGGCAGATACGCAGTATTTT
CASSQDRVAGAADTQYF
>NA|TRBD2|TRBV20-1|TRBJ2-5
TGCAGTGCTAGAGATCTCGGGACTACCGATAGGACCCAGTACTTC
CSARDLGTTDRTQYF
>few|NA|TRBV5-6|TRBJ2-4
TGTGCCAGCAGCTTGGTTAAAAACAGCAAAAACATTCGGTACTTC
CASSLVKNSKNIRYF
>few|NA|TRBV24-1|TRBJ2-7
TGTGCCACCAGTGATGGAGGGGCAGGTTTCTACGAGCAGTACTTC
CATSDGGAGFYEQYF
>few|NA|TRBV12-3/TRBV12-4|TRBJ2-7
TGTGCCAGCAGTCTAAAGGCTGGGGTGGAGTACTTC
CASSLKAGVEYF
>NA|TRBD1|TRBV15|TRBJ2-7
TGTGCCACCAGCAGAACAGGGGGCGAGCAGTACTTC
CATSRTGGEQYF